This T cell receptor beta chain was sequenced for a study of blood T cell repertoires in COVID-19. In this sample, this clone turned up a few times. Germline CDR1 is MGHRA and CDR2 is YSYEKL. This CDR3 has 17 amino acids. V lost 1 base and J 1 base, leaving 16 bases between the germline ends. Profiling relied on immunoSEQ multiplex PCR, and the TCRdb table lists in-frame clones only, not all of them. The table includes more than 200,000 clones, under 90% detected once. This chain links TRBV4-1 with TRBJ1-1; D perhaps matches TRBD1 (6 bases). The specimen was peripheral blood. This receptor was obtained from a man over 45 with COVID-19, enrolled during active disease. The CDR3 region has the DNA TGCGCCAGCAGCCAAGGACAGGTACTAGGTGAGAACACTGAAGCTTTCTTT. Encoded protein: CASSQGQVLGENTEAFF.